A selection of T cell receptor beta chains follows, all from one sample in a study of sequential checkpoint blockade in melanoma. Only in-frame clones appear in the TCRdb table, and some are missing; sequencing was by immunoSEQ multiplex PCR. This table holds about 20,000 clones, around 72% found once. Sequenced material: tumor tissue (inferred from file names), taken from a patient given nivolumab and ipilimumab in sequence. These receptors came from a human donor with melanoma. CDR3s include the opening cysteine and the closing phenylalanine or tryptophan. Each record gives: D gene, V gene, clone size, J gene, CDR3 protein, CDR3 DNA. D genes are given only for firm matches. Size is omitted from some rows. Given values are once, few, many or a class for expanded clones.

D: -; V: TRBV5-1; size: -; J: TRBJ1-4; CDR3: CASSPGDTVEKLFF; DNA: TGCGCCAGCAGCCCAGGGGATACGGTAGAAAAACTGTTTTTT
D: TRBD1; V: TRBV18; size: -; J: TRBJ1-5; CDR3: CASSQDRGQPQHF; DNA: TGTGCCAGCTCACAGGACAGGGGACAGCCCCAGCATTTT
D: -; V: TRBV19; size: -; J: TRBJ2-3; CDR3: CASLSLESTDTQYF; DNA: TGTGCCAGCCTAAGTTTGGAGAGCACAGATACGCAGTATTTT
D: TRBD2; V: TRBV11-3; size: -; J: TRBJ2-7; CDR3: CASSPVVSSGDPNEQYF; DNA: TGTGCCAGCAGTCCCGTGGTTTCTAGCGGGGACCCCAACGAGCAGTACTTC
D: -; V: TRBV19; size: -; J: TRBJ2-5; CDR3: CASTHSTGTQYF; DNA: TGTGCCAGTACCCATTCCACGGGGACCCAGTACTTC
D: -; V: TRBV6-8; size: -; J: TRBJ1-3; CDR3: CASSYSGKGSGNTIYF; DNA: TGTGCCAGCAGTTACTCGGGGAAGGGCTCTGGAAACACCATATATTTT
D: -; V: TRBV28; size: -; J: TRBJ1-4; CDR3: CASSFRIGKRDEKLFF; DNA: TGTGCCAGCAGTTTTCGGATTGGAAAACGAGATGAAAAACTGTTTTTT
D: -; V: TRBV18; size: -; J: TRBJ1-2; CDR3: CASSLALFYGYTF; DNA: TGTGCCAGCTCACTAGCCTTGTTCTATGGCTACACCTTC
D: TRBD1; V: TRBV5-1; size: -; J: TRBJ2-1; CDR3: CASSILRDRGRQFF; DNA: TGCGCCAGCAGCATACTCCGGGACAGGGGGCGGCAGTTCTTC
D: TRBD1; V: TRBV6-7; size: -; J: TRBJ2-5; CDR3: CASSSTRGRETQYF; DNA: TGTGCCAGCAGTTCAACCAGGGGGCGCGAGACCCAGTACTTC
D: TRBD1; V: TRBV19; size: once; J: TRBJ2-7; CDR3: CASSRGQGPYEQYF; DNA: TGTGCCAGTAGTAGGGGACAGGGGCCCTACGAGCAGTACTTC
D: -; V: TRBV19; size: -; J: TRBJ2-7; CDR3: CASSTDSAEQYF; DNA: TGTGCCAGTAGTACCGACAGCGCTGAGCAGTACTTC
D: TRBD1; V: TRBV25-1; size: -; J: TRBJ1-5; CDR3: CASSEGGQGGNQPQHF; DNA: TGTGCCAGCAGTGAAGGAGGACAGGGAGGCAATCAGCCCCAGCATTTT
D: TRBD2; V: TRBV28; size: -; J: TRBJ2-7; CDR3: CASSSLGEGYEQYF; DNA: TGTGCCAGCAGTTCGCTGGGGGAGGGTTACGAGCAGTACTTC
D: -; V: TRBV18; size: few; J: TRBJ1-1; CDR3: CASSNQRVAEAFF; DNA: TGTGCCAGCTCTAACCAAAGGGTCGCTGAAGCTTTCTTT
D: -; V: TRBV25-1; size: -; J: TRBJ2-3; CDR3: CASSWSTDTQYF; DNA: TGTGCCAGCAGTTGGAGCACAGATACGCAGTATTTT
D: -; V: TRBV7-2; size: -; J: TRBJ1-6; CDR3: CASSPSRTASRSPLHF; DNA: TGTGCCAGCAGCCCATCCAGGACAGCCTCTCGTTCACCCCTCCACTTT
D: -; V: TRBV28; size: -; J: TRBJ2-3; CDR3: CASTSRNSGDTQYF; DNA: TGTGCCAGCACCTCCCGGAACTCCGGAGATACGCAGTATTTT
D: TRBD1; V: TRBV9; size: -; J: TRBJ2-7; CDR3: CASSEGQGLSYEQYF; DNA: TGTGCCAGCAGTGAGGGACAGGGTCTCTCCTACGAGCAGTACTTC
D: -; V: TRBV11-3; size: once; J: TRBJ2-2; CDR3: CASNTLGGAPGELFF; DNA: TGTGCCAGCAACACTTTAGGGGGGGCCCCCGGGGAGCTGTTTTTT
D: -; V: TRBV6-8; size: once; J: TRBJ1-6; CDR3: CASSTGTGALHF; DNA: TGTGCCAGCTCCACGGGGACTGGAGCCCTCCACTTT
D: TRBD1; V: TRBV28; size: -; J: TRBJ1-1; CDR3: CASSLMAGGTEAFF; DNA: TGTGCCAGCAGTTTAATGGCAGGGGGTACTGAAGCTTTCTTT
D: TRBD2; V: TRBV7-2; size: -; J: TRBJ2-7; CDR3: CASRLSGRYEQYF; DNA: TGTGCCAGCAGGCTTAGCGGGCGCTACGAGCAGTACTTC
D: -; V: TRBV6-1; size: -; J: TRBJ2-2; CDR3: CASSEAPSNTGELFF; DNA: TGTGCCAGCAGTGAAGCACCGTCGAACACCGGGGAGCTGTTTTTT
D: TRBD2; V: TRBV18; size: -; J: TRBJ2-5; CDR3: CASSPGLAGETQYF; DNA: TGTGCCAGCTCCCCCGGACTAGCGGGAGAGACCCAGTACTTC
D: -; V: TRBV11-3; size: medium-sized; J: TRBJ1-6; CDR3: CASSPDTFGSPLHF; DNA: TGTGCCAGCAGCCCGGACACCTTCGGATCACCCCTCCACTTT
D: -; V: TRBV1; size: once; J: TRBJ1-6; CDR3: CASSQGPDRGNSPLHF; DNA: TGCGCCAGCAGCCAAGGCCCGGACAGGGGAAATTCACCCCTCCACTTT
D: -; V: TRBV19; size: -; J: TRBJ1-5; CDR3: CASSYSQGEYQPQHF; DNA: TGTGCCAGTAGTTACTCTCAGGGAGAGTATCAGCCCCAGCATTTT
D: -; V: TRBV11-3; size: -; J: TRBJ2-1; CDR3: CASSLYPAGLSYNEQFF; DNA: TGTGCCAGCAGCTTATACCCTGCAGGATTATCTTACAATGAGCAGTTCTTC
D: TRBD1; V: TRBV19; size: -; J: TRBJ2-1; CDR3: CASSTTRTGHYNEQFF; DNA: TGTGCCAGTAGTACAACCCGGACAGGGCACTACAATGAGCAGTTCTTC
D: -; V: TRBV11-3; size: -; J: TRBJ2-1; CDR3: CASSLRQGVKGQFF; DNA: TGTGCCAGCAGCCTAAGGCAGGGCGTTAAGGGGCAGTTCTTC
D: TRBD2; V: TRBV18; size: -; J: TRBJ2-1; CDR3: CASSLLAGGSYNEQFF; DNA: TGTGCCAGTTCACTACTAGCGGGGGGATCATACAATGAGCAGTTCTTC
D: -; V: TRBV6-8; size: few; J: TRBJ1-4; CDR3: CASSWAQRNEKLFF; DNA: TGTGCCAGCTCGTGGGCGCAGAGGAATGAAAAACTGTTTTTT
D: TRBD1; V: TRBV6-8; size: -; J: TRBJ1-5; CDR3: CASSGTGHNQPQHF; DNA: TGTGCCAGCAGCGGGACAGGGCACAATCAGCCCCAGCATTTT
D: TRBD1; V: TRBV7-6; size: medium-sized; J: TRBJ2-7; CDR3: CASSLGQGTYEQYF; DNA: TGTGCCAGCAGCTTAGGACAGGGGACCTACGAGCAGTACTTC
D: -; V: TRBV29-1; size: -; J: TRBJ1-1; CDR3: CSVELYDRYTEAFF; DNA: TGCAGCGTTGAACTCTACGACAGGTACACTGAAGCTTTCTTT
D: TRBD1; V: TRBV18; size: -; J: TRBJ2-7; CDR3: CASSPRTGGPYEQYF; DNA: TGTGCCAGCTCACCCCGGACAGGGGGACCCTACGAGCAGTACTTC
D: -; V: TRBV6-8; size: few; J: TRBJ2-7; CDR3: CASSARDTYDYEQYF; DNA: TGTGCCAGCAGTGCCCGGGACACATATGACTACGAGCAGTACTTC
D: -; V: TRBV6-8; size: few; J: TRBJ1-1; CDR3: CASSVGSNPQEAFF; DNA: TGTGCCAGCAGTGTTGGTTCCAACCCTCAAGAGGCTTTCTTT
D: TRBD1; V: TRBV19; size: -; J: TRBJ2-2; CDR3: CASSPRGQGRLNTGELFF; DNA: TGTGCCAGTAGCCCTAGGGGACAGGGCCGACTGAACACCGGGGAGCTGTTTTTT
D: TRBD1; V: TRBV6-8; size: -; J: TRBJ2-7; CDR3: CASSYTAGGPYEQYF; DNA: TGTGCCAGCAGTTACACCGCAGGGGGTCCGTACGAGCAGTACTTC
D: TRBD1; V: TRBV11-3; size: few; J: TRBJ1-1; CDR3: CASSLTGTNTEAFF; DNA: TGTGCCAGCAGCTTGACAGGGACCAACACTGAAGCTTTCTTT
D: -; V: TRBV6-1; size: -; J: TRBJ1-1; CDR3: CASSEARTPLNTEAFF; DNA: TGTGCCAGCAGTGAAGCCCGAACACCATTGAACACTGAAGCTTTCTTT
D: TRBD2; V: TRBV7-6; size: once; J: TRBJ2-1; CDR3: CASSLGALAGDWEQFF; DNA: TGTGCCAGCAGCTTGGGGGCTCTAGCGGGAGATTGGGAGCAGTTCTTC
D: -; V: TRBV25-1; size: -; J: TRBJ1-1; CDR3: CASTSRTFMNTEAFF; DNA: TGTGCCAGCACCTCAAGGACATTCATGAACACTGAAGCTTTCTTT